Below, one TCR beta chain is given with its context. Its antigen is undetermined. The source of the sample is a study of T cell repertoires in cytomegalovirus infection. The CDR3 is 14 residues long. Trimming shortened V by 1 base and J by 5 bases, and 12 bases separated the two germline ends. Germline CDR1 is SQVTM and CDR2 is ANQGSEA. TCRdb recomputed calls from the reads with MiXCR, one row per CDR3 protein. The sample comprises around 430,000 distinct CDR3 sequences, under 55% of which are singletons, and about two fifths rests with the top ten. This receptor was obtained from a human donor in good health (CMV status not recorded). Some clones in this sample may be carry-over from other donors' samples. This chain joins TRBV29-1 and TRBJ2-1, with D perhaps matching TRBD2 (5 bases). The specimen comprised cultured PBMCs, sampled from culture after CMV antigen stimulation. The CDR3 sequence: CSVEAPSSDNEQFF. The CDR3 coding sequence is TGCAGCGTTGAAGCCCCCAGTAGCGACAATGAGCAGTTCTTC.